The clone carrying this TCR beta chain was found a few times. What it recognizes is unknown. These data belong to a study of CD8 T cells in ankylosing spondylitis. General observations from the study: Earlier literature documents some of the motif variants in reactive arthritis synovial fluid and blood. Characteristic, it appeared, of ankylosing spondylitis blood was a TCR beta motif of roughly 8 highly homologous variants. Clones linked to disease were reported to show significant enrichment in matched ankylosing spondylitis synovial fluid.

A quantitative 5'-RACE method, one with molecular barcodes, was used to make TCR beta libraries. From the 5' RACE reads, TCRdb called clonotypes with MiXCR, one entry per CDR3 protein. Of 700,000 to 1,000,000 distinct CDR3 sequences in the sample, about 11% are singletons; the top ten hold about 0.49%. The CDR3 is made up of 12 amino acids. Per the germline V gene, CDR1 is DFQATT and CDR2 is SNEGSKA (reference sequence). The ends lost 2 bases at V and 9 bases at J; junction bases unmatched: 7. This chain uses TRBV20-1 with TRBJ2-7, with 7 bases identical to TRBD2. This TCR was recovered from a male donor with ankylosing spondylitis. The source material was blood, either unsorted or a sorted T cell fraction (not recorded which). The CDR3 spells CSARLAGERQYF. The CDR3 nucleotides read TGCAGTGCTAGACTGGCGGGAGAGAGGCAGTACTTC.